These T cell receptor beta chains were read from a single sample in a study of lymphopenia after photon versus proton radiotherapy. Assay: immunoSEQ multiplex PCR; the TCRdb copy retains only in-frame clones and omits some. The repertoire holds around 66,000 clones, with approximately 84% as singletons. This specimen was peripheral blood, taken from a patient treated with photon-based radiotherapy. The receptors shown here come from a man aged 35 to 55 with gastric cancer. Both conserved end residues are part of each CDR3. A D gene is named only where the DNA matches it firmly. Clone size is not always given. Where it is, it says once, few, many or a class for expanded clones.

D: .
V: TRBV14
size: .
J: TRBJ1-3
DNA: TGTGCCAGCAGCCCCCTGGCCGCTACTGGAAACACCATATATTTT
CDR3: CASSPLAATGNTIYF

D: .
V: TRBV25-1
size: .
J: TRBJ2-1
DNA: TGTGCCAGTGCCCGGACAGTTGAGCAGTTCTTC
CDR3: CASARTVEQFF

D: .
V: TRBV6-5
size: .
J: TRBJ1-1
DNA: TGTGCCGTAAACAGGGATTTTAACACTGAAGCTTTCTTT
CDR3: CAVNRDFNTEAFF

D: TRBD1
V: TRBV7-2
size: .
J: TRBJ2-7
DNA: TGTGCCAGCAGCTTGGGACAGGGGCCCTCCTACGAGCAGTACTTC
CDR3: CASSLGQGPSYEQYF

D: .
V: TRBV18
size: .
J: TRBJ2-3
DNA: TGTGCCAGCTCACGAGGGAGCACAGATACGCAGTATTTT
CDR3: CASSRGSTDTQYF

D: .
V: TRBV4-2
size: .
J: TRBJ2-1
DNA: TGTGCCAGCAGCCAAGATAGTGGGGGGGCCTTCAATGAGCAGTTCTTC
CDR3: CASSQDSGGAFNEQFF

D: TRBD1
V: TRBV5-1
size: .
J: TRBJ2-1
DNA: TGCGCCAGCAGCCAGCCGGGACAGGGGGCTTTACGGCAGTTCTTC
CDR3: CASSQPGQGALRQFF

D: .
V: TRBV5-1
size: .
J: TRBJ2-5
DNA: TGCGCCAGCAGCTTGGGAGGGGCTAAAGAGACCCAGTACTTC
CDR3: CASSLGGAKETQYF

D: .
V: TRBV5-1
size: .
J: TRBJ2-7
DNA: TGCGCCAGCAGCTTAGGAGGATTTGGAATCTACGAGCAGTACTTC
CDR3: CASSLGGFGIYEQYF

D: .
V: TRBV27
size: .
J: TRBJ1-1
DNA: TGTGCCAGCAGTTTACGAGGGTCTGAAGCTTTCTTT
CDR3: CASSLRGSEAFF

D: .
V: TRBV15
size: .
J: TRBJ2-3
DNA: TGTGCCAGTTGGGACCGGCGCACAGATACGCAGTATTTT
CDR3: CASWDRRTDTQYF

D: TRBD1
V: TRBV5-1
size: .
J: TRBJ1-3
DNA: TGCGCCAGCAGGCCGGTTGGACAGGGAATTTTAAACACCATATATTTT
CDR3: CASRPVGQGILNTIYF

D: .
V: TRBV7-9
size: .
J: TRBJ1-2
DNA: TGTGCCAGCACCACCGGGCTGGGGACGTTTGGCTACACCTTC
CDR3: CASTTGLGTFGYTF

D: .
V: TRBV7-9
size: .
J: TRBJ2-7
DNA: TGTGCCAGCAGCTTAGGTCCAGGGTACGAGCAGTACTTC
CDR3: CASSLGPGYEQYF

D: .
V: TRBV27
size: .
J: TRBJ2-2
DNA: TGTGCCAGCTCTGTAACCCGGAACACCGGGGAGCTGTTTTTT
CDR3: CASSVTRNTGELFF

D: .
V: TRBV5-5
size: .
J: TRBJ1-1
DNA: TGTGCCAGCAGCTTGGTAGTGGGGACTGAAGCTTTCTTT
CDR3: CASSLVVGTEAFF

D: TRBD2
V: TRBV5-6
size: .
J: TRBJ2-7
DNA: TGTGCCAGCAGCTTGGAGCGGGGGGGCTTTTCCTACGAGCAGTACTTC
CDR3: CASSLERGGFSYEQYF

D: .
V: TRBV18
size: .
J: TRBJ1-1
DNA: TGTGCCAGCTCACCATCCCGGGGAGAGACTGAAGCTTTCTTT
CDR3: CASSPSRGETEAFF

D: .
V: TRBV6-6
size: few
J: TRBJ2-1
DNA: TGTGCCAGCAGTCGACTGAGCTCCTACAATGAGCAGTTCTTC
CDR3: CASSRLSSYNEQFF

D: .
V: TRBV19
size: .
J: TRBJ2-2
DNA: TGTGCCAGTAGTATGTCTGCAAACACCGGGGAGCTGTTTTTT
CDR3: CASSMSANTGELFF

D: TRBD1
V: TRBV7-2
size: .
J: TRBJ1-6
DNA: TGTGCCAGCAGCCCCCGACAGGGTAGTTCACCCCTCCACTTT
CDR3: CASSPRQGSSPLHF

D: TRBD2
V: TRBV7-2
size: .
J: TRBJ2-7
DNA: TGTGCCAGCAGCTTACGGTCGGGGCGGGGGACCTACGAGCAGTACTTC
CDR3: CASSLRSGRGTYEQYF

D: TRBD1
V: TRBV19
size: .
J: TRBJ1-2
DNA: TGTGCCAGTAGTCCGCGACAGGGGGGCTATGGCTACACCTTC
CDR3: CASSPRQGGYGYTF

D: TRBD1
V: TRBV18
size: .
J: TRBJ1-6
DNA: TGTGCCAGCTCACCAGTGTGGGGACAGGGGAACAATTCACCCCTCCACTTT
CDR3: CASSPVWGQGNNSPLHF

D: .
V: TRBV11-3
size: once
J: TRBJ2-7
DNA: TGTGCCAGCAACTGGCCGGGACAAACTGCCTACGAGCAGTACTTC
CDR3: CASNWPGQTAYEQYF

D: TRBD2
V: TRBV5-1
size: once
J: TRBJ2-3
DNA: TGCGCCAGCAGCGTAAGCGGGGGGGGCACAGATACGCAGTATTTT
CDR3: CASSVSGGGTDTQYF

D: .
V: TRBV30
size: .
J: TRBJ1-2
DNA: TGTGCCTGGACCCCAGGCGACACCTATGGCTACACCTTC
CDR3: CAWTPGDTYGYTF

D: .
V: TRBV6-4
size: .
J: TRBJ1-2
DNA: TGTGCCAGCAGCCGTGAAGGAGGGACCGGCTACACCTTC
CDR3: CASSREGGTGYTF

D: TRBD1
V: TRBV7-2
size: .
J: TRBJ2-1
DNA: TGTGCCAGCAGCTCTGGACAGGGGGCTTACAATGAGCAGTTCTTC
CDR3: CASSSGQGAYNEQFF

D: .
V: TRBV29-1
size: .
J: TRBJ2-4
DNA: TGCAGCGTTGAAGATGTGGCCGGAAACATTCAGTACTTC
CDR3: CSVEDVAGNIQYF

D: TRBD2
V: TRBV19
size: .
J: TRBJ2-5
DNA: TGTGCCAGTAGTATAGGAAGCGGGGGTAAACGTCAGGAGACCCAGTACTTC
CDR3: CASSIGSGGKRQETQYF

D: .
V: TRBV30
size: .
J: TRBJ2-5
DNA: TGTGCCTGGATCGCTGCGAAAGAGACCCAGTACTTC
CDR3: CAWIAAKETQYF

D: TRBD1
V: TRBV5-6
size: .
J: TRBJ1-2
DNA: TGTGCCAGCAGAATCAGGGGGACTAACTATGGCTACACCTTC
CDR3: CASRIRGTNYGYTF

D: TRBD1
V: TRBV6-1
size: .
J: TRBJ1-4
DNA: TGTGCCAGCAGTGACAGGGGGAGGAGTGAAAAACTGTTTTTT
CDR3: CASSDRGRSEKLFF

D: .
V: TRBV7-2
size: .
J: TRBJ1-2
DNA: TGTGCCAGCAGCTTAGACCTAACAGAGATAAACTATGGCTACACCTTC
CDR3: CASSLDLTEINYGYTF

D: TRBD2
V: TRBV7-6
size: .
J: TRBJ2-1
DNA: TGTGCCAGCAGCTTAGGGGGAGGGACTAGCCAGTTCTTC
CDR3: CASSLGGGTSQFF

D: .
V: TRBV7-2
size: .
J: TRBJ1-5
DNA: TGTGCCAGCAGCTTAGATGGGGGGAACGGTCAGCCCCAGCATTTT
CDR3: CASSLDGGNGQPQHF